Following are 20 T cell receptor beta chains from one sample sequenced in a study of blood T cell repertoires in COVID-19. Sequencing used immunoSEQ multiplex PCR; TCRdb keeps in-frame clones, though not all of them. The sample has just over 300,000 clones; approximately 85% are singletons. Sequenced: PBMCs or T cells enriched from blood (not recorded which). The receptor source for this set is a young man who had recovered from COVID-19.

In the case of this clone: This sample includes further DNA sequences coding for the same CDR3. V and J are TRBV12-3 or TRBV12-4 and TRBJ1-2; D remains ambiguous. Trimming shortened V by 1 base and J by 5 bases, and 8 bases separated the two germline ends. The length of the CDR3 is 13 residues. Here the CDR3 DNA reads TGTGCCAGCAGTTTAGTCCGGGAATATGGCTACACCTTC. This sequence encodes CASSLVREYGYTF.

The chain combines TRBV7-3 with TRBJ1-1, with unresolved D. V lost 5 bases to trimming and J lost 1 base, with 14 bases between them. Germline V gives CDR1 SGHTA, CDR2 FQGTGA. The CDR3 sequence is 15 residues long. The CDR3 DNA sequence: TGTGCCAGCAGCCCTAGTGGTCCACAGAACACTGAAGCTTTCTTT. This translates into CASSPSGPQNTEAFF.

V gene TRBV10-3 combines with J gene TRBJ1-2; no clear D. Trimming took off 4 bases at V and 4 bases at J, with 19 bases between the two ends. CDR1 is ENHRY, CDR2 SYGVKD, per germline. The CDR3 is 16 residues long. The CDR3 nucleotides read TGTGCCATCAGTGCACGGGAAAATGGTCGGCTCTATGGCTACACCTTC. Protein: CAISARENGRLYGYTF.

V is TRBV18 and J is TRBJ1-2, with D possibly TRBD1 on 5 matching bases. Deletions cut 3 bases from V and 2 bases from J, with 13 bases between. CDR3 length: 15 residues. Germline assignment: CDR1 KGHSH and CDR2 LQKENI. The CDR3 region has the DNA TGTGCCAGCTCACCGAACTTTCGGGGGAACTATGGCTACACCTTC. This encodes CASSPNFRGNYGYTF.

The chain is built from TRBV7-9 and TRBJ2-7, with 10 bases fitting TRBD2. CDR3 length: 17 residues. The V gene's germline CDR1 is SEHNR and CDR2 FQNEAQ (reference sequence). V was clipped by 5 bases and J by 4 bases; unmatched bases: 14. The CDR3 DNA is TGTGCCAGCAGCCCGCTAAGAGCGGGGGGGCATAAATACGAGCAGTACTTC. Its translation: CASSPLRAGGHKYEQYF.

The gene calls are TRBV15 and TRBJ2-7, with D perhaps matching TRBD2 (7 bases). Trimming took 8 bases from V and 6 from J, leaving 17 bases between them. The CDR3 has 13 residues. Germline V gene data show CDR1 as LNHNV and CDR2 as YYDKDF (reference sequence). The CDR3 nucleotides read TGTGCCACCGAGTCGGGGAGGGGGTCCGAGCAGTACTTC. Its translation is CATESGRGSEQYF.

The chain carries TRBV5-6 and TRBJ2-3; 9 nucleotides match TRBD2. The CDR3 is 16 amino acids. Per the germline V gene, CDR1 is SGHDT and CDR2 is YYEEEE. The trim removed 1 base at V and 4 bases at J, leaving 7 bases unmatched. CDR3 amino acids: CASSLYGSSGADTQYF. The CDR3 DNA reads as TGTGCCAGCAGCTTGTACGGGTCTAGCGGGGCAGATACGCAGTATTTT.

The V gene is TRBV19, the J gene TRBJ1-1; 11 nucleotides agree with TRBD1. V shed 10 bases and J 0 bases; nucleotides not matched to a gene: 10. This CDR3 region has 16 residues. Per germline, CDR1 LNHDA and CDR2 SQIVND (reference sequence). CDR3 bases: TGTGCCACCCAACCCCGGACAGGGGGCCTGAACACTGAAGCTTTCTTT. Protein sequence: CATQPRTGGLNTEAFF.

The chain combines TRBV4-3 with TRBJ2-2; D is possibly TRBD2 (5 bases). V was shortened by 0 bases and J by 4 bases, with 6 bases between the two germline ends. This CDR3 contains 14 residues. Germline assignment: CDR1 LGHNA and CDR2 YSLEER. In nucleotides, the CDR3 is TGCGCCAGCAGCCAAGAGGGGAGCACCGGGGAGCTGTTTTTT. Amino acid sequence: CASSQEGSTGELFF.

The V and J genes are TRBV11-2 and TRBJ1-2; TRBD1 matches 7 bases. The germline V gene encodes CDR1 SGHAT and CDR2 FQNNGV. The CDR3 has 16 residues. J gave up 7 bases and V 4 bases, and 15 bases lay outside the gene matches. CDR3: CASSSPRTGGVRGYTF. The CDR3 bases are TGTGCCAGCAGCTCTCCTCGGACAGGAGGCGTGCGTGGCTACACCTTC.

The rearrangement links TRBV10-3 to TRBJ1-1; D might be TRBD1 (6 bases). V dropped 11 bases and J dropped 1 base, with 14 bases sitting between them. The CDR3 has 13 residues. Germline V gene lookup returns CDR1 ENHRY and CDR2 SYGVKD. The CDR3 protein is CAVAGTPNTEAFF. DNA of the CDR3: TGTGCCGTAGCCGGGACACCGAACACTGAAGCTTTCTTT.

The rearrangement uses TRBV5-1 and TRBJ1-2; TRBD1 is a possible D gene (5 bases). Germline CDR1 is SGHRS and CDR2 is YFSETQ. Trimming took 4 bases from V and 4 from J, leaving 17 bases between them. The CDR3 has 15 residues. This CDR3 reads CASSPDGREGYGYTF. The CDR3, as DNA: TGCGCCAGCAGCCCGGATGGCAGGGAGGGCTATGGCTACACCTTC.

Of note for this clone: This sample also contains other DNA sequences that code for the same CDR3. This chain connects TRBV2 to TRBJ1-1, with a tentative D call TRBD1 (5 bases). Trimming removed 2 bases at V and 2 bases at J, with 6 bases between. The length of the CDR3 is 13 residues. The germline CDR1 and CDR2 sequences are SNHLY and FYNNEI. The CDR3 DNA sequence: TGTGCCAGCAGTGAACAGGGTAACACTGAAGCTTTCTTT. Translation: CASSEQGNTEAFF. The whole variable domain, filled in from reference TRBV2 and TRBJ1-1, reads EPEVTQTPSHQVTQMGQEVILRCVPISNHLYFYWYRQILGQKVEFLVSFYNNEISEKSEIFDDQFSVERPDGSNFTLKIRSTKLEDSAMYFCASSEQGNTEAFFGQGTRLTVV.

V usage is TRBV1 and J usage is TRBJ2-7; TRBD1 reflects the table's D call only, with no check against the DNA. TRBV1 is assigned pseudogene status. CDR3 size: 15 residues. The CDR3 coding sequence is TGCACCAGCAGCCAACCGGACAGGGGTGGCTACGAGCAGTACTTC. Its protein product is CTSSQPDRGGYEQYF.

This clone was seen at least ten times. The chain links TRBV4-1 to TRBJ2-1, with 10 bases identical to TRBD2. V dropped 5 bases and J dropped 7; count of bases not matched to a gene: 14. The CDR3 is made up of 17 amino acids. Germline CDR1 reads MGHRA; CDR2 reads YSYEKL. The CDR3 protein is CASSSRGSGGSENEQFF. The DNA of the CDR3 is TGCGCCAGCAGCTCCCGGGGTAGCGGGGGGTCGGAAAATGAGCAGTTCTTC.

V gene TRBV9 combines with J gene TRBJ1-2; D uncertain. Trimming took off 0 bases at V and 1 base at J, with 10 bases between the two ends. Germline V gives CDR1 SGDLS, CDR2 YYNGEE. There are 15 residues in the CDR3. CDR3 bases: TGTGCCAGCAGCGTAGGGGGAGATCATAACTATGGCTACACCTTC. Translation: CASSVGGDHNYGYTF.

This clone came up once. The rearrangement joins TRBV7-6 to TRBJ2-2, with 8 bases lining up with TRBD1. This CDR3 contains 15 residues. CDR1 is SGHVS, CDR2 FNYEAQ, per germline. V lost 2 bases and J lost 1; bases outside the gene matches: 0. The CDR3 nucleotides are TGTGCCAGCAGCTTAACAGGGGGGAACACCGGGGAGCTGTTTTTT. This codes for CASSLTGGNTGELFF.

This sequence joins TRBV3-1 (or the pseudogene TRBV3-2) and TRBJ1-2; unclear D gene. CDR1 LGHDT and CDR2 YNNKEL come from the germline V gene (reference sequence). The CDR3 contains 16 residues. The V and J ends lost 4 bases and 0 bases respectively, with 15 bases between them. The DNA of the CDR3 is TGTGCCAGCAGCCCAATGCATATCAGGACTAACTATGGCTACACCTTC. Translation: CASSPMHIRTNYGYTF.

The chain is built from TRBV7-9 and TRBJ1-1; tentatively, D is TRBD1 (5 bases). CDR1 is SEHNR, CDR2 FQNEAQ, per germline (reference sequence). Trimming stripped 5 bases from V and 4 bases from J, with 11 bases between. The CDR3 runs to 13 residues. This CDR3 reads CASSPGGSTEAFF. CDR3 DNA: TGTGCCAGCAGCCCCGGGGGTAGCACTGAAGCTTTCTTT. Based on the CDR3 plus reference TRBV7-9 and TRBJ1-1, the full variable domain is DTGVSQNPRHKITKRGQNVTFRCDPISEHNRLYWYRQTLGQGPEFLTYFQNEAQLEKSRLLSDRFSAERPKGSFSTLEIQRTEQGDSAMYLCASSPGGSTEAFFGQGTRLTVV.

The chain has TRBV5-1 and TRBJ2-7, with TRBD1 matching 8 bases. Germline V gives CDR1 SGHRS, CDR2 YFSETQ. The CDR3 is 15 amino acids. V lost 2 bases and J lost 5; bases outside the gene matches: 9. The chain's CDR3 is CASSLGVWTGNEQYF. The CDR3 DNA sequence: TGCGCCAGCAGCTTAGGGGTTTGGACAGGGAACGAGCAGTACTTC.